This is a list of T cell receptor beta chains from one sample in a study of low-dose radiotherapy and immunotherapy resistance in tumors. TCRdb processed the reads anew with MiXCR; each CDR3 protein has one entry. This sample has 30,000 or so distinct CDR3 sequences; less than 65% occur once, and the top ten carry around 5.4%. The sequencing used PBMCs, collected after low-dose radiotherapy plus immunotherapy. The receptors come from a male donor with gallbladder cancer. Each CDR3 is given with its conserved first and last residue. D genes are given only for firm matches. Size is stated for part of the rows, as once, few or many counts, or as a class when the clone is expanded.

J,D,size,V,CDR3,DNA
TRBJ2-2,TRBD1,NA,TRBV5-6,CASSPRGQGAPGELFF,TGTGCCAGCAGCCCCCGGGGACAGGGGGCGCCCGGGGAGCTGTTTTTT
TRBJ2-3,NA,NA,TRBV5-3,CASSSPGGSTDTQYF,TGTGCCAGCAGCTCCCCAGGGGGGAGCACAGATACGCAGTATTTT
TRBJ2-1,NA,NA,TRBV28,CASSSPAERGYNEQFF,TGTGCCAGCAGCTCCCCCGCAGAAAGGGGGTACAATGAGCAGTTCTTC
TRBJ2-4,TRBD2,NA,TRBV11-2,CASSTSTGTSGRGNIQYF,TGTGCCAGCAGCACCTCGACCGGGACTAGCGGGAGGGGGAACATTCAGTACTTC
TRBJ2-3,TRBD1,many,TRBV3-1,CASSRTGEGTQYF,TGTGCCAGCAGCCGAACAGGGGAAGGTACGCAGTATTTT
TRBJ2-1,NA,medium-sized,TRBV5-1,CASSPNGQYNEQFF,TGCGCCAGCAGCCCGAACGGACAGTACAATGAGCAGTTCTTC
TRBJ2-3,NA,medium-sized,TRBV20-1,CSARDLGFTDTQYF,TGCAGTGCTAGGGACTTAGGCTTCACAGATACGCAGTATTTT
TRBJ2-7,NA,NA,TRBV20-1,CSASVSILEQYF,TGCAGTGCTAGCGTTTCCATTTTAGAGCAGTACTTC
TRBJ1-1,TRBD1,NA,TRBV6-1,CASSQTGSEAFF,TGTGCCAGCAGTCAGACAGGGTCTGAAGCTTTCTTT
TRBJ2-2,NA,NA,TRBV10-3,CAISTPYRGDTGELFFFFFF,NA
TRBJ2-3,NA,many,TRBV7-2,CASSLAVSGSTDTQYF,TGTGCCAGCAGCTTAGCGGTTAGCGGAAGCACAGATACGCAGTATTTT
TRBJ2-2,NA,NA,TRBV9,CASSTHTGELFF,TGTGCCAGCAGCACCCACACCGGGGAGCTGTTTTTT
TRBJ2-2,NA,few,TRBV12-3/TRBV12-4,CASSFYEGIGFDTGELFF,TGTGCCAGCAGTTTTTATGAAGGGATTGGGTTCGACACCGGGGAGCTGTTTTTT
TRBJ1-1,NA,many,TRBV24-1,CATSDSRVGIGSFF,NA
TRBJ2-1,NA,NA,TRBV28,CASTSLGGSVDEQFF,TGTGCCAGCACCTCCCTTGGGGGGAGTGTGGATGAGCAGTTCTTC